These 18 T cell receptor beta chains share one sample of origin, sequenced in a study of a mutant IDH1 vaccine in newly diagnosed glioma. No antigens are known for them. Stated time point: week 47, end of study. The study gave 300 ug of mutant IDH1 20-mer peptide per vaccine dose, with topical imiquimod. Sequenced by immunoSEQ multiplex PCR; TCRdb stores in-frame clones only, minus some. The table shows about 94,000 clones, with 89% occurring only once. The source material was PBMCs, sampled from a glioma patient whose treatment included an IDH1 peptide vaccine. These receptors came from a woman in her forties or fifties with glioma.

This clone was recorded a few times. The V gene is TRBV19, the J gene TRBJ1-1, with D tentatively TRBD1 (5 bases). The V and J ends lost 2 bases and 0 bases respectively, with 13 bases between them. The length of the CDR3 is 16 residues. Germline loops: CDR1 LNHDA, CDR2 SQIVND (reference sequence). CDR3 sequence: CASSIQGIGVNTEAFF. The CDR3 DNA follows: TGTGCCAGTAGTATACAGGGAATTGGAGTGAACACTGAAGCTTTCTTT.

The V and J genes are TRBV5-6 and TRBJ1-4; the match to TRBD1 covers 7 bases. The ends lost 5 bases at V and 3 bases at J; junction bases unmatched: 1. Per germline, CDR1 SGHDT and CDR2 YYEEEE. CDR3 length: 13 residues. The DNA of the CDR3 is TGTGCCAGCAGGGGACAGCCTAATGAAAAACTGTTTTTT. It translates to CASRGQPNEKLFF.

This rearrangement joins TRBV27 to TRBJ2-7; TRBD2 matches at 8 bases. CDR1 is MNHEY, CDR2 SMNVEV, per germline (reference sequence). Unmatched junction bases numbered 6, after V lost 5 bases and J lost 6 bases. The CDR3 has 13 residues. For the CDR3, the DNA is TGTGCCAGCAGTCAATCTAGCGGGCGCGAGCAGTACTTC. This sequence encodes CASSQSSGREQYF.

The chain carries TRBV5-1 and TRBJ2-7, with TRBD2 identical over 11 bases. Per germline, CDR1 SGHRS and CDR2 YFSETQ. V trimming: 4 bases; J trimming: 4 bases; junction bases outside the gene matches: 7. CDR3 length: 15 amino acids. This chain's CDR3 is CASSPWGTSGYEQYF. The CDR3 DNA sequence: TGCGCCAGCAGCCCCTGGGGGACTAGCGGTTACGAGCAGTACTTC.

This chain uses TRBV19 with TRBJ2-2, with no clear D. Germline-derived CDR1 and CDR2 are LNHDA and SQIVND (reference sequence). Trimming took off 1 base at V and 0 bases at J, with 6 bases between the two ends. The CDR3 is made up of 15 amino acids. CDR3 sequence (DNA): TGTGCCAGTAGTATAGGGAACGCGAACACCGGGGAGCTGTTTTTT. Translated, it gives CASSIGNANTGELFF.

DNA for the CDR3: TGTGCCAGCAGCCAAGGTCTACAGCCCCAGCATTTT. This codes for CASSQGLQPQHF. The chain employs TRBV4-2 and TRBJ1-5; no reliable D call. The germline V gene has CDR1 LGHNA and CDR2 YNFKEQ. Trimming removed 1 base from V and 7 bases from J, with 5 bases in between. The CDR3 loop spans 12 amino acids.

The chain recombines TRBV30 with TRBJ1-2, with no clear D. The CDR3 length is 13 residues. The V gene's germline CDR1 is GTSNPN and CDR2 SVGIG (reference sequence). V gave up 0 bases and J gave up 8 bases, with 13 bases separating them. CDR3 in amino acids: CAWSVRGKRGYTF. The CDR3 DNA follows: TGTGCCTGGAGTGTACGGGGAAAGCGAGGCTACACCTTC.

V and J are TRBV7-9 and TRBJ2-7; 9 positions agree with TRBD1. Unmatched junction bases numbered 4, after V lost 4 bases and J lost 3 bases. This CDR3 region has 14 residues. Germline V gene lookup returns CDR1 SEHNR and CDR2 FQNEAQ (reference sequence). CDR3 sequence: CASSSGQGGYEQYF. The CDR3 nucleotides are TGTGCCAGCAGCTCGGGACAGGGTGGCTACGAGCAGTACTTC.

The chain is built from TRBV16 and TRBJ2-7; no clear D gene. CDR1 and CDR2 from the germline V gene are KGHSY and FQNENV. V was cut by 1 base and J by 2 bases, with 9 bases left in between. This CDR3 has 14 amino acids. The DNA of the CDR3 is TGTGCCAGCAGCCAATTTCGCCGGGCCTACGAGCAGTACTTC. Its protein product is CASSQFRRAYEQYF.

The chain recombines TRBV4-1 with TRBJ1-1, with 8 nucleotides matching TRBD1. After removal of 0 bases from V and 5 bases from J, the junction contained 5 bases not matched to a gene. This CDR3 has 15 amino acids. Germline lookup yields CDR1 MGHRA and CDR2 YSYEKL. The CDR3 here is CASSQEAGGNTEAFF. Here the CDR3 DNA reads TGCGCCAGCAGCCAAGAGGCAGGGGGCAATACTGAAGCTTTCTTT.

This chain uses TRBV30 with TRBJ1-5; 7 positions match TRBD1. Germline V gene sequence: CDR1 GTSNPN, CDR2 SVGIG (reference sequence). CDR3 length: 13 amino acids. Trimming took 3 bases from V and 6 from J; bases not matched to a gene: 5. The CDR3 protein is CAWSPGGSQPQHF. The CDR3 DNA reads as TGTGCCTGGAGCCCAGGGGGGAGTCAGCCCCAGCATTTT.

The chain is built from TRBV9 and TRBJ2-2, with D possibly matching TRBD2 (5 bases). Germline CDR1 SGDLS, CDR2 YYNGEE. This CDR3 contains 15 residues. V lost 0 bases and J 5 bases, leaving 11 bases between the germline ends. CDR3 nucleotides: TGTGCCAGCAGCGTAGTACCCCGGGGAACCGGGGAGCTGTTTTTT. Its translation is CASSVVPRGTGELFF.

The CDR3: CASSSPSLAKNIQYF. In DNA form, the CDR3 reads TGTGCCAGCAGTTCCCCCTCTCTAGCCAAAAACATTCAGTACTTC. J is TRBJ2-4 and V is TRBV27; no clear D. Germline-derived CDR1 and CDR2 are MNHEY and SMNVEV (reference sequence). V lost 4 bases and J 0 bases, leaving 10 bases between the germline ends. The CDR3 sequence is 15 residues long.

J is TRBJ2-7 and V is TRBV30; TRBD2 matches at 9 bases. This CDR3 has 15 residues. The germline V gene has CDR1 GTSNPN and CDR2 SVGIG (reference sequence). V trimming: 2 bases; J trimming: 3 bases; junction bases outside the gene matches: 8. For the CDR3, the DNA is TGTGCCTGGAGTCCGCCGGCTAGCGGGAACTACGAGCAGTACTTC. This gives the protein CAWSPPASGNYEQYF.

This rearrangement joins TRBV6-6 to TRBJ1-1, with unresolved D. Germline CDR1 reads MNHNY; CDR2 reads SVGAGI (reference sequence). This CDR3 has 12 residues. Trimming took off 0 bases at V and 8 bases at J, with 7 bases between the two ends. For the CDR3, the DNA is TGTGCCAGCAGTTACTCCCTCGGGGAAGCTTTCTTT. Amino acid sequence: CASSYSLGEAFF.

The chain links TRBV18 to TRBJ2-7; possibly TRBD1 or TRBD2 for D (5 bases each). The V and J ends lost 5 bases and 2 bases respectively, with 13 bases between them. CDR1 and CDR2 from the germline V gene are KGHSH and LQKENI. CDR3 length equals 14 residues. The CDR3 is CASSSRDGTYEQYF. The CDR3 DNA reads TGTGCCAGCTCATCCCGGGACGGGACCTACGAGCAGTACTTC.

The chain links TRBV9 to TRBJ2-5; perhaps D is TRBD1 or TRBD2 (5 bases each). The CDR3 is made up of 19 amino acids. From germline, CDR1 is SGDLS and CDR2 YYNGEE. The V gene lost 2 bases and the J gene lost 2 bases, with 25 bases spanning the gap. The CDR3 region has the DNA TGTGCCAGCAGCGTCCCTCAATGGGACCCCCGCAGTGGGCAAGAGACCCAGTACTTC. This gives the protein CASSVPQWDPRSGQETQYF.

The sample holds one count of this clone. The chain has TRBV27 and TRBJ2-3, with no clear D. CDR3 length: 12 amino acids. V shed 2 bases and J shed 2 bases, with 2 bases lying between them. The V gene's germline CDR1 is MNHEY and CDR2 SMNVEV (reference sequence). The CDR3 here is CASSLPTDTQYF. For the CDR3, the DNA is TGTGCCAGCAGTTTACCCACAGATACGCAGTATTTT.